The 32 T cell receptor beta chains given below trace back to one sample, sequenced in a study of cytomegalovirus exposure and HLA in healthy donors. 60 Vbeta and 13 Jbeta primers were used in PCR. TCRdb's copy holds only in-frame clones and misses some; the assay was immunoSEQ multiplex PCR. This table holds about 150,000 clones, 75% found once. The sample was PBMCs. The receptors shown here come from a man aged 25-45 years in good health and CMV-seronegative.

This clone has only a few counts. This sequence joins TRBV6-1 and TRBJ2-2; D may be TRBD1 (6 bases). Germline V lookup: CDR1 MNHNS, CDR2 SASEGT. CDR3 size: 14 residues. Deletions cut 7 bases from V and 3 bases from J, with 12 bases between. Written as DNA, the CDR3 is TGTGCCAGCAACTCCAGGGGTTACACCGGGGAGCTGTTTTTT. This gives the protein CASNSRGYTGELFF.

The V call is TRBV25-1, the J call TRBJ2-3; D perhaps matches TRBD2 (5 bases). Germline-derived CDR1 and CDR2 are MGHDK and SYGVNS. V was trimmed by 4 bases and J by 6 bases, leaving 11 bases between them. This CDR3 has 13 residues. This chain's CDR3 is CASSVDWEDTQYF. Written as DNA, the CDR3 is TGTGCCAGCAGTGTCGACTGGGAGGATACGCAGTATTTT.

J is TRBJ2-3 and V is TRBV28; no definite D call. Germline assignment: CDR1 MDHEN and CDR2 SYDVKM. The CDR3 length is 14 residues. V lost 3 bases and J 2 bases, leaving 9 bases between the germline ends. The CDR3 DNA reads as TGTGCCAGCAGTTTTTCGCGGAACACAGATACGCAGTATTTT. It specifies CASSFSRNTDTQYF. Full variable domain (remainder filled in from reference TRBV28 and TRBJ2-3): DVKVTQSSRYLVKRTGEKVFLECVQDMDHENMFWYRQDPGLGLRLIYFSYDVKMKEKGDIPEGYSVSREKKERFSLILESASTNQTSMYLCASSFSRNTDTQYFGPGTRLTVL.

This chain links TRBV11-3 with TRBJ2-7; TRBD1 might be the D (6 bases). Germline CDR1 and CDR2: SGHNT and YENEEA. The CDR3 has 14 amino acids. V was cut by 5 bases and J by 6 bases, with 17 bases left in between. The CDR3 protein is CASSEQGGDSEQYF. In DNA, the CDR3 is TGTGCCAGCAGCGAACAGGGTGGGGATAGCGAGCAGTACTTC.

This clone was counted only a few times. V and J are TRBV19 and TRBJ1-1; 7 bases fit TRBD1. The V and J ends lost 5 bases and 0 bases, in that order; junction bases with no gene match: 3. The CDR3 has 14 residues. CDR1 is LNHDA and CDR2 is SQIVND in the germline V gene (reference sequence). In DNA form, the CDR3 reads TGTGCCAGTAGTTGGGGACAGTTGAACACTGAAGCTTTCTTT. This translates into CASSWGQLNTEAFF.

The chain links TRBV19 to TRBJ1-5, with D perhaps matching TRBD1 (6 bases). This CDR3 region has 16 residues. The germline gives CDR1 LNHDA, CDR2 SQIVND (reference sequence). V lost 3 bases to trimming and J lost 2 bases, with 14 bases between them. CDR3 loop: CASSIRWTVGNQPQHF. CDR3 in DNA: TGTGCCAGTAGTATCAGATGGACAGTAGGCAATCAGCCCCAGCATTTT.

This clone appeared a single time. This chain connects TRBV7-2 to TRBJ2-2; 11 bases align to TRBD2. CDR1 and CDR2 from the germline V gene are SGHTA and FQGNSA. The CDR3 is made up of 15 amino acids. Unmatched junction bases numbered 4, after V lost 6 bases and J lost 4 bases. CDR3 sequence (DNA): TGTGCCAGCAGTCCGACTAGCGGGGTCACCGGGGAGCTGTTTTTT. Encoded protein: CASSPTSGVTGELFF.

The chain joins TRBV10-3 to TRBJ2-1, with 7 bases matching TRBD2. Germline-derived CDR1 and CDR2 are ENHRY and SYGVKD. The CDR3 extends over 16 amino acids. V lost 0 bases and J lost 0; bases outside the gene matches: 2. In DNA form, the CDR3 reads TGTGCCATCAGTGAGTCGGGCGGGAGCTCCTACAATGAGCAGTTCTTC. It yields the protein CAISESGGSSYNEQFF.

Notes on this clone: Other DNA sequences from this sample encode an identical CDR3 as well. The chain uses TRBV19 and TRBJ2-5, with no clear D. Germline V gene lookup returns CDR1 LNHDA and CDR2 SQIVND (reference sequence). There are 11 residues in the CDR3. Trimming took off 3 bases at V and 5 bases at J, with 4 bases between the two ends. Here the CDR3 DNA reads TGTGCCAGTAGTATCCGGGAGACCCAGTACTTC. It translates to CASSIRETQYF.

V gene TRBV7-3 combines with J gene TRBJ2-3, with 7 nucleotides matching TRBD1. The CDR3 is made up of 14 amino acids. Germline V gives CDR1 SGHTA, CDR2 FQGTGA. The V segment lost 5 bases and the J segment 2 bases; nucleotides outside the gene matches: 4. The CDR3 coding sequence is TGTGCCAGCAGCCCAGGACAGGACACAGATACGCAGTATTTT. Translated: CASSPGQDTDTQYF.

V gene TRBV28 combines with J gene TRBJ1-6, with D unclear. The V gene lost 3 bases and the J gene lost 0 bases, with 6 bases spanning the gap. There are 15 residues in the CDR3. CDR1 is MDHEN, CDR2 SYDVKM, per germline. The DNA of the CDR3 is TGTGCCAGCAGTTTGGTGAGCTCCTATAATTCACCCCTCCACTTT. It specifies CASSLVSSYNSPLHF.

V usage is TRBV6-5 and J usage is TRBJ1-4; 7 bases are shared with TRBD1. With V trimmed by 6 bases and J by 7 bases, 11 bases remained unmatched. The CDR3 covers 15 residues. Germline V CDR1 and CDR2: MNHEY, SVGAGI. The DNA of the CDR3 is TGTGCCAGCAGGATGACAGGGAGCTCGGCTGAAAAACTGTTTTTT. It is translated as CASRMTGSSAEKLFF.

The J gene is TRBJ2-1, the V gene TRBV5-6; the D gene is possibly TRBD2 (6 bases). Germline-derived CDR1 and CDR2 are SGHDT and YYEEEE. The germline V and J ends were trimmed by 0 bases and 5 bases, with 21 bases remaining between them. The length of the CDR3 is 18 residues. CDR3 coding DNA: TGTGCCAGCAGCTTGGTAGGTTTTGCGGGATTAAGCGACAATGAGCAGTTCTTC. It yields the protein CASSLVGFAGLSDNEQFF.

V gene TRBV4-1 combines with J gene TRBJ2-7, with TRBD2 matching over 7 bases. Per germline, CDR1 MGHRA and CDR2 YSYEKL. The CDR3 has 15 residues. With 1 base clipped from V and 3 bases from J, the junction kept 6 bases outside the gene matches. CDR3 bases: TGCGCCAGCAGCCAAGCCCCTAGCGGACTCTACGAGCAGTACTTC. Protein product: CASSQAPSGLYEQYF.

The V gene is TRBV6-5, the J gene TRBJ1-6; D is possibly TRBD1 (6 bases). The germline V and J ends were trimmed by 7 bases and 4 bases, with 14 bases remaining between them. The germline V gene has CDR1 MNHEY and CDR2 SVGAGI. The CDR3 extends over 15 amino acids. The CDR3 region is CASTDRSRYNSPLHF. CDR3 in DNA: TGTGCCAGCACTGACAGGAGTCGATATAATTCACCCCTCCACTTT.

This clone was detected once. The V gene is TRBV9, the J gene TRBJ2-1, with D perhaps matching TRBD1 (6 bases). The CDR3 sequence is 15 residues long. Between the trimmed V and J ends, which lost 2 bases and 2 bases, there was a span of 11 bases. Germline V gene lookup returns CDR1 SGDLS and CDR2 YYNGEE. The CDR3 protein is CASSVATGPYNEQFF. Here the CDR3 DNA reads TGTGCCAGCAGCGTTGCTACAGGGCCCTACAATGAGCAGTTCTTC.

In DNA form, the CDR3 reads TGTGCCAGCAGCCAGAAACCCAATGAGCAGTTCTTC. Translating it yields CASSQKPNEQFF. The chain joins TRBV5-4 to TRBJ2-1; D remains unclear. The germline V gene encodes CDR1 SGHNT and CDR2 YYREEE (reference sequence). The length of the CDR3 is 12 residues. The V end lost 4 bases, the J end lost 6 bases, and 8 bases lay between the germline ends.

The chain is built from TRBV25-1 and TRBJ1-2; D not resolved. V was trimmed by 4 bases and J by 1 base, leaving 4 bases between them. Germline V CDR1 and CDR2: MGHDK, SYGVNS. The CDR3 length is 12 residues. The CDR3 loop reads CASSVFNYGYTF. In DNA, the CDR3 is TGTGCCAGCAGTGTATTTAACTATGGCTACACCTTC.

This rearrangement joins TRBV28 to TRBJ2-5; D may be TRBD1 (5 bases). TRBJ2-7 explains the end of the DNA better; the J call may be wrong. CDR1 is MDHEN, CDR2 SYDVKM, per germline. There are 11 residues in the CDR3. The CDR3 protein is CATSRDYEQYF. The CDR3 coding sequence is TGTGCCACCTCCAGGGACTACGAGCAGTACTTC.

The chain has TRBV10-1 and TRBJ2-7, with 11 positions matching TRBD1. Germline CDR1 reads WNHNN; CDR2 reads SYGVQD (reference sequence). V lost 7 bases to trimming and J lost 2 bases; unmatched junction nucleotides: 4. CDR3 length: 14 residues. The CDR3 nucleotides read TGCGCCAGCACCTTGGACAGGGGGCCCTACGAGCAGTACTTC. Protein sequence: CASTLDRGPYEQYF.

Comments on this clone: The junction and the germline gene differ at one end; a read error may be behind it. The chain uses TRBV2 and TRBJ1-5; D may be TRBD1 (5 bases). Germline CDR1 and CDR2: SNHLY and FYNNEI. This CDR3 spans 15 amino acids. This CDR3 is CASSEAGLQNLPQHF. DNA for the CDR3: TGTGCCAGCAGTGAAGCGGGACTGCAGAATCTGCCCCAGCATTTT.

V gene TRBV6-6 combines with J gene TRBJ1-1; D gene unclear. The CDR3 sequence is 14 residues long. V gave up 3 bases and J gave up 0 bases, with 8 bases separating them. CDR1 is MNHNY and CDR2 is SVGAGI in the germline V gene (reference sequence). CDR3: CASSYNRLNTEAFF. Written as DNA, the CDR3 is TGTGCCAGCAGTTATAACAGACTGAACACTGAAGCTTTCTTT.

In DNA, the CDR3 is TGTGCCAGCAGTTACGGGGGGGCCCGTGGCTACACCTTC. Translation gives CASSYGGARGYTF. The chain links TRBV6-5 to TRBJ1-2, with a weak D call TRBD1 (6 bases). From germline, CDR1 is MNHEY and CDR2 SVGAGI. The CDR3 totals 13 residues. Trimming shortened V by 2 bases and J by 7 bases, and 11 bases separated the two germline ends.

The chain couples TRBV11-3 to TRBJ2-1, with a tentative D call TRBD1 (6 bases). The ends were cut back, 7 bases at V and 7 bases at J, with 14 bases in the middle. CDR1 and CDR2 from the germline V gene are SGHNT and YENEEA. This CDR3 region has 13 residues. CDR3 nucleotide sequence: TGTGCCAGCACCAGGCAGGGGCTTAATGAGCAGTTCTTC. It codes for CASTRQGLNEQFF.

This clone was observed a handful of times. V and J are TRBV11-2 and TRBJ2-1; 9 nucleotides agree with TRBD1. CDR1 is SGHAT, CDR2 FQNNGV, per germline. The CDR3 spans 16 residues. J lost 4 bases, V lost 5 bases, and 9 bases had no gene match. The CDR3 sequence is CASSHYRGRKYNEQFF. Here the CDR3 DNA reads TGTGCCAGCAGCCATTACAGGGGGCGAAAGTACAATGAGCAGTTCTTC.

This clone was picked up one time. The chain carries TRBV7-9 and TRBJ2-3, with a possible D match to TRBD2 (5 bases). Germline assignment: CDR1 SEHNR and CDR2 FQNEAQ (reference sequence). V was trimmed by 6 bases and J by 4 bases, leaving 11 bases between them. There are 13 residues in the CDR3. CDR3 residues: CASSRELADTQYF. The DNA for the CDR3 is TGTGCCAGCAGTCGGGAATTGGCAGATACGCAGTATTTT.

The J gene is TRBJ1-1, the V gene TRBV5-4; 10 nucleotides agree with TRBD1. The J segment lost 5 bases and the V segment lost 4 bases, leaving 8 bases of the junction unmatched. CDR1 and CDR2 from the germline V gene are SGHNT and YYREEE (reference sequence). This CDR3 contains 15 residues. CDR3 in DNA: TGTGCCAGCAGCCCCCGGGACAGGGGTGGGACTGAAGCTTTCTTT. Encoded protein: CASSPRDRGGTEAFF.

V and J are TRBV6-6 and TRBJ2-5; the D gene is possibly TRBD2 (6 bases). Looked up from germline, CDR1 is MNHNY and CDR2 is SVGAGI (reference sequence). This CDR3 region has 14 residues. Trimming took 7 bases from V and 7 from J, leaving 19 bases between them. The CDR3 nucleotides are TGTGCCAGCACCTCGGGGCGGGGCCCATCGACCCAGTACTTC. Amino acids: CASTSGRGPSTQYF.

This clone was observed a handful of times. The chain employs TRBV20-1 and TRBJ1-4; perhaps TRBD1 as D (5 bases). CDR3 length equals 11 residues. The V end lost 5 bases, the J end lost 8 bases, and 9 bases lay between the germline ends. Germline values: CDR1 DFQATT, CDR2 SNEGSKA (reference sequence). CDR3 loop: CSARGVEKLFF. CDR3 DNA sequence: TGCAGTGCTCGGGGGGTGGAAAAACTGTTTTTT.

This chain links TRBV7-8 with TRBJ2-2, with 9 bases lining up with TRBD2. V was pared by 7 bases and J by 6 bases, with 9 bases of the junction left unmatched. Germline CDR1 and CDR2: SGHVS and FQNEAQ. This CDR3 spans 15 amino acids. This chain's CDR3 is CASKGGRALAGELFF. The DNA for the CDR3 is TGTGCCAGCAAGGGCGGGAGGGCCTTAGCCGGGGAGCTGTTTTTT.

DNA for the CDR3: TGTGCCAGCAGCGGTGGACTAGCGGGAGTGGGCACAGATACGCAGTATTTT. It is translated as CASSGGLAGVGTDTQYF. The chain couples TRBV5-5 to TRBJ2-3; 13 positions match TRBD2. Germline trimming cut 4 bases from V and 1 base from J; bases unmatched to any gene: 6. Germline V gives CDR1 SGHKS, CDR2 YYEKEE (reference sequence). The CDR3 sequence is 17 residues long.

J is TRBJ1-1 and V is TRBV5-4; possible D gene TRBD1, 5 bases. The CDR3 consists of 14 residues. V lost 3 bases and J 3 bases, leaving 12 bases between the germline ends. Germline CDR1 is SGHNT and CDR2 is YYREEE (reference sequence). CDR3 sequence reads: CASSSTAGYTEAFF. DNA of the CDR3: TGTGCCAGCAGCTCGACTGCAGGGTACACTGAAGCTTTCTTT.